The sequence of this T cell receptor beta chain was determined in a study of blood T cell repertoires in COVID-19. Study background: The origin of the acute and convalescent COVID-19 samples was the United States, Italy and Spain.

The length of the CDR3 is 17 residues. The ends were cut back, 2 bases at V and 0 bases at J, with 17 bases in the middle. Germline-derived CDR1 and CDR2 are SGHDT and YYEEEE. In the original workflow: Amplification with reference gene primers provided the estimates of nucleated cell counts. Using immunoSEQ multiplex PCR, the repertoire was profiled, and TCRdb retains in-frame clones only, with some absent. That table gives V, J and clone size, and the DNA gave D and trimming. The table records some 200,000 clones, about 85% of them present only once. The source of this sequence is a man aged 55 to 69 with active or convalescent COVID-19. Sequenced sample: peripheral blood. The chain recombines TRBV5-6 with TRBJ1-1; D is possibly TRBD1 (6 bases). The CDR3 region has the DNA TGTGCCAGCAGCTTTTTTTGGGGGCCTTCGATGAACACTGAAGCTTTCTTT. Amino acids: CASSFFWGPSMNTEAFF. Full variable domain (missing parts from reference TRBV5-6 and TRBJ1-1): DAGVTQSPTHLIKTRGQQVTLRCSPKSGHDTVSWYQQALGQGPQFIFQYYEEEERQRGNFPDRFSGHQFPNYSSELNVNALLLGDSALYLCASSFFWGPSMNTEAFFGQGTRLTVV.